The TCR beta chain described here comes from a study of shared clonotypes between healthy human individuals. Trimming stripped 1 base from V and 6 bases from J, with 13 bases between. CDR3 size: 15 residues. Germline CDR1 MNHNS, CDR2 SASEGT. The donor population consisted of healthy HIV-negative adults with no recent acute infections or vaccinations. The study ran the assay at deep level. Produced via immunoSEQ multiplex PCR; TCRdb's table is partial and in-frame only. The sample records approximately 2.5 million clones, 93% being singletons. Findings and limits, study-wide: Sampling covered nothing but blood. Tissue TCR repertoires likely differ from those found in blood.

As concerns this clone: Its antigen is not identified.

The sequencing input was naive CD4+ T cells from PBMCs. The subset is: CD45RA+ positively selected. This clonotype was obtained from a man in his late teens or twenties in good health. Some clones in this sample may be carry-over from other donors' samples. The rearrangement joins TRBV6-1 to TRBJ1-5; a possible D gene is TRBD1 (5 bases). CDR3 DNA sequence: TGTGCCAGCAGTGAAGACCCGGGGGTTGGTCAGCCCCAGCATTTT. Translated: CASSEDPGVGQPQHF.